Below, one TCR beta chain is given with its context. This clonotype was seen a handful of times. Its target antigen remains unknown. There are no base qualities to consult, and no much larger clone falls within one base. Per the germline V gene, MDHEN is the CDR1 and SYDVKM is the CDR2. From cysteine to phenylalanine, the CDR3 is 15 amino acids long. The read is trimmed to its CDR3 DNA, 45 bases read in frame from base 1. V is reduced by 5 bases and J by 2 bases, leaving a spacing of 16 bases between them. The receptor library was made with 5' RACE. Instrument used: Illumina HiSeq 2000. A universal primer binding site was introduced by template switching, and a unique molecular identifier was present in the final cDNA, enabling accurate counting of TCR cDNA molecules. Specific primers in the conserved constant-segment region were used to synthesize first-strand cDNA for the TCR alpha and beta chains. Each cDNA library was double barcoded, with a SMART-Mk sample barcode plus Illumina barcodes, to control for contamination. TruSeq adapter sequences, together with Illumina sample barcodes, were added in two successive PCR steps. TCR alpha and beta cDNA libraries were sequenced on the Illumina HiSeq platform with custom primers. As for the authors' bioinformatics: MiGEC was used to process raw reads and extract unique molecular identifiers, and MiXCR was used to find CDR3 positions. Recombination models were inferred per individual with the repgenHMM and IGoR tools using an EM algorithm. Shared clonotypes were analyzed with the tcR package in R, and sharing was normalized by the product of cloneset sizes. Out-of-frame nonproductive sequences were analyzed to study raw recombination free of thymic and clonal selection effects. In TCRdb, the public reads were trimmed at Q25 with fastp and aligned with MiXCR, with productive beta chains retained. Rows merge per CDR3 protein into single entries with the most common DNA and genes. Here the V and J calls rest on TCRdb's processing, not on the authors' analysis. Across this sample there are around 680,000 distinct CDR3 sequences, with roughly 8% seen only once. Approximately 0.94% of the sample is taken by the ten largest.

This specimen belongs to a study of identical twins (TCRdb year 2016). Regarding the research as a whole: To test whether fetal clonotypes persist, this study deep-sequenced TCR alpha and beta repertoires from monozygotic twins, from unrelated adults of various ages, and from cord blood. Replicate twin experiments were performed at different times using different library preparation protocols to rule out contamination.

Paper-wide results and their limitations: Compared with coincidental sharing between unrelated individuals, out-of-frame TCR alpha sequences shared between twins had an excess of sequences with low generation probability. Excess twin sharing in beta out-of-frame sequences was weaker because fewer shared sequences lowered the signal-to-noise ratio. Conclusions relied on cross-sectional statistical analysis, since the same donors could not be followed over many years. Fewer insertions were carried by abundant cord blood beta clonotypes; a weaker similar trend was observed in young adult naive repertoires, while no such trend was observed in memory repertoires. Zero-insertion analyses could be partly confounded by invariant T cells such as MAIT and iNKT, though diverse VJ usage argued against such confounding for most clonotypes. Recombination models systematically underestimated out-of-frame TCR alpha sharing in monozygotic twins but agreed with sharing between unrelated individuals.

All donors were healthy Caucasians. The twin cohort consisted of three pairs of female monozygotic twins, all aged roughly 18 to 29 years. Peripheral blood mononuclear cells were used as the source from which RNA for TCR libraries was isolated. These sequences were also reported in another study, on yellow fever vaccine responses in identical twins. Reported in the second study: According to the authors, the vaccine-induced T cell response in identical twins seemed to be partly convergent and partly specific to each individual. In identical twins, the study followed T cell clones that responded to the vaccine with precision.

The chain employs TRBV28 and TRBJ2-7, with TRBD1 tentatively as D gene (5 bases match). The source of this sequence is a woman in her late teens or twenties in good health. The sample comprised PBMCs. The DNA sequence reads TGTGCCAGCAGTCCCGTTTTGAAGACAGCCTACGAGCAGTACTTC. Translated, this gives CASSPVLKTAYEQYF.